This T cell receptor beta chain was identified in a study of beta chain features in type 1 diabetes (dated by TCRdb to 2016 to 2019). General notes on the study: Patients and healthy donors did not differ in mean age, gender distribution, total cell number or subset yield. Naive and central memory subsets were obtained from all 30 or so donors, but regulatory and stem cell-like memory subsets were isolated from only 8 patients and roughly 8 healthy donors. A total of roughly 99 million sorted cells were examined across all samples, and the number of cells per subset was strongly correlated with RNA yield. In the study, recently diagnosed type 1 diabetes patients and matched healthy donors were compared on the TCRB repertoires of their sorted circulating CD4+ T cell subsets. Here is what the overall study found, with its caveats: HLA sub-analyses involved small numbers of individuals, so any influence of HLA type on TCRB rearrangement remained unresolved. Naive, central memory and regulatory TCRB repertoires appeared more similar among patients than among healthy donors. Type 1 diabetes patients showed a moderate but significant shortening of TCRB CDR3 length in all four CD4+ subsets. At VDJ recombination sites, type 1 diabetes patients had fewer insertions and more deleted nucleotides, which implies abnormalities in thymic rearrangement. Because cDNA rather than genomic DNA was sequenced, highly expressing activated cells could have been over-represented, although no difference in activation and CD3 levels was found between groups. Shorter templates might have been favored by PCR, but patient and control samples were amplified and corrected together, so both groups would have been affected equally by any skew.

Comments on this clone: Its antigen is unknown. No base qualities exist here, and no much larger clone lies one base off it.

The entire isolated RNA was reverse transcribed using the High Capacity cDNA Reverse Transcription Kit, and thus expressed TCRB transcripts were sequenced. Deep immunoSEQ sequencing was performed on naive, central memory and regulatory T cell samples, with an average of roughly 4 million total reads per sample. Sorted cells were lysed in RLT buffer and RNA was extracted with DNase-treated RNeasy Micro or Mini kits, depending on cell number. To prevent cross-contamination, each cell subset was processed individually, whereas patient and healthy donor samples were processed jointly. TCRB sequences were amplified from cDNA with the immunoSEQ multiplex PCR, producing 87-bp fragments spanning the CDR3 region. Sequencing of the amplicons was done on the Illumina HiSeq platform. The authors processed their data as follows. Synthetic template baselines were used to correct PCR bias computationally, reads within Hamming distance 2 were collapsed together, and singletons that could not be merged were discarded. By aligning reads against IMGT, V, D and J genes, CDR3 length, and insertions or deletions at six rearrangement sites were assigned. Within each subset, clonotype counts were normalized to sorted cell number, after which true diversity and Gini coefficients were computed with the tcR R package. The overlap coefficient, calculated on TCRB nucleotide sequences, was used to measure repertoire sharing. As stored in TCRdb, this immuneACCESS dataset retains in-frame rearrangements with V and J assigned. A fraction of the clones does not appear; measured against another copy, unresolved V genes explain less than half of the discrepancy, and the remainder lacks a known reason. V and J calls and clone size are copied from that table; D and trimming were computed from the DNA. Across this sample there are hundreds of thousands of clones, with roughly 8.8% seen only once. Of the sample, 0.9% to 1.1% falls within the top ten clones.

Each donor gave one peripheral blood draw, roughly 120 mL on average, collected into heparinised tubes. Naive, central memory, regulatory and stem cell-like memory CD4+ T cells were sorted on a BD FACSAria II using a panel including CD45RO, CCR7, CD25, CD127, CD95 and CD27. All sorted populations exceeded 95% purity. PBMCs were isolated right away by Lymphoprep density gradient centrifugation and were stained directly, without culture. Samples were stained and sorted in pairs, with one healthy donor and one patient per experiment, so that batch effects were minimized. The sample was central memory CD4+ T cells from blood. This clonotype originated in a man aged 30-40 years with type 1 diabetes.

For the CDR3, the sequence is CASSLRTEAFF. In nucleotides, the sequence is TGTGCCAGCAGCTTGCGGACTGAAGCTTTCTTT. The V and J genes are TRBV5-6 and TRBJ1-1; no D segment can be confidently identified. CDR1 is given as SGHDT and CDR2 as YYEEEE, both from the germline V gene. V drops 1 base and J drops 5 bases, leaving 3 bases in between. There are 11 amino acids in the CDR3, from cysteine to phenylalanine inclusive. CDR3 DNA only is kept here, 33 bases in frame from base 1. Here the CDR3 is joined to the reference TRBV5-6 and TRBJ1-1 genes, and the full variable domain is: DAGVTQSPTHLIKTRGQQVTLRCSPKSGHDTVSWYQQALGQGPQFIFQYYEEEERQRGNFPDRFSGHQFPNYSSELNVNALLLGDSALYLCASSLRTEAFFGQGTRLTVV.